Sequencing of this TCR beta chain was carried out in a study of regulatory T cells in long-lasting Graves disease. Background on the study: Positive TSH receptor antibodies alongside over 5 years of antithyroid drugs were what marked Graves' disease as persistent.

Germline CDR1 and CDR2: SGHTA and FQGTGA. There are 14 residues in the CDR3. V lost 1 base and J 1 base, leaving 6 bases between the germline ends. With respect to this clonotype: What it recognizes is unknown.

Indicated time point: persistent/refractory GD, antithyroid drugs over 5 years with positive TRAb. PBMC RNA was the source of the TCR library. CDR3 regions were amplified by Arm-PCR using iRepertoire HTBI primers to build TCR beta libraries. TCRdb independently ran MiXCR on the multiplex PCR reads; one entry per CDR3 protein. The table includes about 290,000 distinct CDR3 sequences, under 25% detected once. Broader study findings: Newly diagnosed patients shared 1,000 or so public clonotypes; persistent patients shared around 2,800.

The rearrangement uses TRBV7-3 and TRBJ2-3; D is perhaps TRBD1 (5 bases). The sequences come from peripheral blood mononuclear cells (PBMCs), collected when the disease was refractory, from a patient treated with antithyroid drugs. The sequence was collected from a female donor with Graves disease. The CDR3 DNA reads as TGTGCCAGCAGCTTAATAGGGGGCACAGATACGCAGTATTTT. Encoded protein: CASSLIGGTDTQYF.